These 13 T cell receptor beta chains originate from one sample sequenced in a study of neurological immune-mediated disorders. TCRdb recomputed calls from the 5' RACE reads with MiXCR, one row per CDR3 protein. The table lists 85,000 to 100,000 distinct CDR3 sequences, approximately 3.3% of them singletons. The material sequenced was PBMCs. The source is a woman aged 18-29 years with multiple sclerosis.

There are many counts of this clonotype. The J gene is TRBJ1-5, the V gene TRBV5-6, with D unresolved. Germline V lookup: CDR1 SGHDT, CDR2 YYEEEE. The germline V and J ends were trimmed by 2 bases and 2 bases, with 11 bases remaining between them. The CDR3 totals 15 residues. The CDR3 coding sequence is TGTGCCAGCAGCTTAATGGGATTTGGCAATCAGCCCCAGCATTTT. Translated: CASSLMGFGNQPQHF.

Only a few counts were recorded for this clonotype. The rearrangement joins TRBV18 to TRBJ1-3; no definite D call. CDR1 and CDR2 from the germline V gene are KGHSH and LQKENI. The CDR3 sequence is 14 residues long. Trimming pared 2 bases from V and 8 bases from J, leaving 13 bases between. The CDR3 nucleotides are TGTGCCAGCTCACCAGGCGCGAGCGGGGACACCATATATTTT. Translating it yields CASSPGASGDTIYF.

This clonotype was detected ten times or more. The rearrangement links TRBV5-1 to TRBJ1-5; D gene uncertain. Germline CDR1 and CDR2: SGHRS and YFSETQ. V lost 7 bases, J lost 6 bases, and 23 bases lay in between. The CDR3 spans 16 residues. CDR3 region: CASAEIPGPSSQPQHF. For the CDR3, the DNA is TGCGCCAGCGCGGAGATTCCGGGTCCCTCAAGTCAGCCCCAGCATTTT.

This chain joins TRBV30 and TRBJ1-1, with a weak D call TRBD1 (6 bases). Germline CDR1 and CDR2: GTSNPN and SVGIG (reference sequence). Trimming removed 5 bases from V and 6 bases from J, with 13 bases in between. The CDR3 is 12 amino acids. The CDR3 region is CAWGRGAAEAFF. In DNA, the CDR3 is TGTGCCTGGGGAAGGGGGGCTGCTGAAGCTTTCTTT.

This clonotype was recorded many times. In DNA, the CDR3 is TGTGCCAGCGCCCGCTCCCGGGGGGAGCAGTTCTTC. It yields the protein CASARSRGEQFF. The chain joins TRBV7-8 to TRBJ2-1, with D possibly matching TRBD2 (6 bases). From germline, CDR1 is SGHVS and CDR2 FQNEAQ. The V end was cut by 8 bases, the J end by 10 bases, with 15 bases between. This CDR3 spans 12 amino acids.

The table lists this clonotype with many counts. The chain employs TRBV20-1 and TRBJ2-6; D is ambiguous. V lost 0 bases and J 2 bases, leaving 17 bases between the germline ends. Germline V gives CDR1 DFQATT, CDR2 SNEGSKA (reference sequence). CDR3 length equals 18 residues. The CDR3 loop reads CSARDIGSSGPGANVLTF. CDR3 sequence (DNA): TGCAGTGCTAGAGACATAGGTTCTTCTGGACCTGGGGCCAACGTCCTGACTTTC.

This clonotype was counted many times. The CDR3 spells CASSRLSNEQFF. The DNA of the CDR3 is TGTGCCAGCAGCCGATTATCAAATGAGCAGTTCTTC. This sequence joins TRBV11-2 and TRBJ2-1; the D is unclear. The germline CDR1 and CDR2 sequences are SGHAT and FQNNGV. This CDR3 spans 12 amino acids. Trimming removed 5 bases from V and 7 bases from J, with 9 bases in between.

The table lists this clonotype with many counts. J is TRBJ1-5 and V is TRBV5-1; the D gene is possibly TRBD1 (6 bases). The CDR3 runs 16 residues. Trimming stripped 2 bases from V and 2 bases from J, with 14 bases between. The germline V gene has CDR1 SGHRS and CDR2 YFSETQ. CDR3 residues: CASSLWGGRGNQPQHF. The DNA for the CDR3 is TGCGCCAGCAGCTTATGGGGGGGCAGGGGCAATCAGCCCCAGCATTTT.

Details on this clonotype: A read error is possible here, since a much larger clone lies one base away. The V call is TRBV7-9, the J call TRBJ1-1; the D is unclear. Between the trimmed V and J ends, which lost 1 base and 0 bases, there was a span of 15 bases. This CDR3 contains 17 residues. Germline assignment: CDR1 SEHNR and CDR2 FQNEAQ (reference sequence). The CDR3 nucleotides read TGTGCCAGCAGCTTAGTGCTTACAGCCACTATGAACACTGAAGCTTTCTTT. It encodes CASSLVLTATMNTEAFF.

This clonotype occurred many times. V and J are TRBV7-2 and TRBJ2-1; weak D call: TRBD2 (6 bases). The V end lost 5 bases, the J end lost 3 bases, and 11 bases lay between the germline ends. This CDR3 region has 14 residues. Looked up from germline, CDR1 is SGHTA and CDR2 is FQGNSA. CDR3 protein: CASSGTWGYNEQFF. In DNA, the CDR3 is TGTGCCAGCAGCGGGACTTGGGGCTACAATGAGCAGTTCTTC.

The rearrangement joins TRBV7-2 to TRBJ1-1; D is undetermined. The CDR3 runs to 13 residues. The ends were cut back, 1 base at V and 7 bases at J, with 10 bases in the middle. The germline CDR1 and CDR2 sequences are SGHTA and FQGNSA. CDR3 region: CASSLEGWGEAFF. CDR3 nucleotides: TGTGCCAGCAGCTTAGAAGGGTGGGGTGAAGCTTTCTTT.

This clonotype was detected ten times or more. The V call is TRBV20-1, the J call TRBJ2-7, with 14 bases lining up with TRBD2. Per germline, CDR1 DFQATT and CDR2 SNEGSKA (reference sequence). V shed 5 bases, J shed 9 bases, and the junction held 12 bases outside the gene matches. The CDR3 is made up of 15 amino acids. The CDR3: CSAFSSRLAGGRQYF. In DNA, the CDR3 is TGCAGTGCTTTTAGTAGCAGACTAGCGGGAGGGCGGCAGTACTTC.

This clonotype appeared many times. This chain uses TRBV3-1 with TRBJ1-4, with a possible D match to TRBD1 (6 bases). With 4 bases removed from V and 0 bases from J, the gap between germline ends came to 9 bases. CDR1 and CDR2 (germline): LGHDT, YNNKEL (reference sequence). This CDR3 comprises 15 residues. CDR3 DNA sequence: TGTGCCAGCAGCCGGGACACTTCAACTAATGAAAAACTGTTTTTT. It is translated as CASSRDTSTNEKLFF.